Below are 28 T cell receptor beta chains sequenced from a single sample in a study of shared clonotypes between healthy human individuals. Generated by immunoSEQ multiplex PCR, the TCRdb table keeps only in-frame clones and is missing some. Here the sample spans hundreds of thousands of clones, around 78% being singletons. Sequencing input: PBMCs. These receptors originate from a woman aged 40 to 50 in good health. Some clones in this sample may be carry-over from other donors' samples.

The genes are TRBV28 and TRBJ1-1; no clear D gene. There are 14 residues in the CDR3. Germline CDR1 is MDHEN and CDR2 is SYDVKM. V shed 3 bases and J shed 1 base, with 9 bases lying between them. CDR3 DNA: TGTGCCAGCAGTTTTAGTTGGGCGAACACTGAAGCTTTCTTT. It specifies CASSFSWANTEAFF. The full variable domain, with the rest looked up from reference TRBV28 and TRBJ1-1, is DVKVTQSSRYLVKRTGEKVFLECVQDMDHENMFWYRQDPGLGLRLIYFSYDVKMKEKGDIPEGYSVSREKKERFSLILESASTNQTSMYLCASSFSWANTEAFFGQGTRLTVV.

The gene calls are TRBV30 and TRBJ1-3; tentatively, D is TRBD1 (5 bases). This CDR3 has 15 amino acids. V dropped 2 bases and J dropped 4 bases, with 15 bases sitting between them. The germline gives CDR1 GTSNPN, CDR2 SVGIG (reference sequence). CDR3 residues: CAWSPLGTLGNTIYF. As DNA, the CDR3 is TGTGCCTGGAGTCCCCTGGGGACTCTGGGAAACACCATATATTTT.

The chain carries TRBV6-4 and TRBJ2-3; 7 nucleotides match TRBD2. The CDR3 covers 15 residues. The germline CDR1 and CDR2 sequences are MRHNA and SNTAGT. V trimming: 2 bases; J trimming: 0 bases; junction bases outside the gene matches: 2. CDR3 coding DNA: TGTGCCAGCAGTGACGGGGGAGGGAGCACAGATACGCAGTATTTT. It specifies CASSDGGGSTDTQYF.

The chain uses TRBV27 and TRBJ1-2; D ambiguous. The CDR3 is 14 amino acids. V lost 3 bases and J lost 1, with 9 bases in between. Looked up from germline, CDR1 is MNHEY and CDR2 is SMNVEV (reference sequence). Written as DNA, the CDR3 is TGTGCCAGCAGTTTGTCGGCCAGTAACTATGGCTACACCTTC. Encoded protein: CASSLSASNYGYTF.

Worth noting for this clone: A read error likely explains this, since a far larger clone differs by one base. The V gene is TRBV5-4, the J gene TRBJ2-7, with unresolved D. CDR3 length: 13 amino acids. Germline V gives CDR1 SGHNT, CDR2 YYREEE (reference sequence). V was cut by 4 bases and J by 5 bases, with 13 bases left in between. CDR3 DNA sequence: TGTGCCAGCAGCCTCTCCCCCATCCACGAGCAGTACTTC. Its translation: CASSLSPIHEQYF.

V gene TRBV10-2 combines with J gene TRBJ2-5; 9 bases map to TRBD1. In germline, CDR1 is WSHSY, CDR2 SAAADI. The ends lost 8 bases at V and 5 bases at J; junction bases unmatched: 3. This CDR3 region has 12 residues. CDR3 region: CASGTGWETQYF. The CDR3 coding sequence is TGCGCCAGCGGGACAGGGTGGGAGACCCAGTACTTC.

V usage is TRBV19 and J usage is TRBJ2-7; D call uncertain. Per germline, CDR1 LNHDA and CDR2 SQIVND (reference sequence). This CDR3 region has 14 residues. The V end lost 6 bases, the J end lost 2 bases, and 14 bases lay between the germline ends. The CDR3 DNA follows: TGTGCCAGTAGCGCAGCGTTAACCGCCTACGAGCAGTACTTC. Protein: CASSAALTAYEQYF.

This chain uses TRBV7-2 with TRBJ2-7; possibly TRBD2 for D (6 bases). There are 14 residues in the CDR3. Per the germline V gene, CDR1 is SGHTA and CDR2 is FQGNSA. The germline V and J ends were trimmed by 7 bases and 0 bases, with 13 bases remaining between them. DNA of the CDR3: TGTGCCAGCACCCGGGACTTTAGCTCCTACGAGCAGTACTTC. Its translation: CASTRDFSSYEQYF.

This sequence joins TRBV4-3 and TRBJ2-2; D possibly uses TRBD1 or TRBD2 (5 bases each). CDR1 is LGHNA, CDR2 YSLEER, per germline. The CDR3 loop spans 15 amino acids. V was shortened by 4 bases and J by 4 bases, with 13 bases between the two germline ends. The CDR3 DNA follows: TGCGCCAGCAGCCTCCCCGGGGACGGCACCGGGGAGCTGTTTTTT. It yields the protein CASSLPGDGTGELFF.

The CDR3 loop reads CASSLGGQGYQYF. The CDR3 bases are TGCGCCAGCAGCTTGGGGGGACAGGGATACCAGTACTTC. V usage is TRBV5-1 and J usage is TRBJ2-5; 9 nucleotides line up with TRBD1. The V gene end was trimmed by 0 bases and the J gene end by 10 bases; junction bases not matched to a gene: 4. CDR1 and CDR2 from the germline V gene are SGHRS and YFSETQ. The CDR3 extends over 13 amino acids.

This clone was detected only a few times. Possible read error: a much larger clone is one base away. The chain carries TRBV7-9 and TRBJ1-1, with a tentative D call TRBD1 (6 bases). V lost 5 bases and J lost 0, with 10 bases in between. This CDR3 has 14 residues. Germline CDR1 and CDR2: SEHNR and FQNEAQ (reference sequence). The CDR3 DNA is TGTGCCAGCAGCCCAGACAGGATGAACACTGAAGCTTTCTTT. Translation: CASSPDRMNTEAFF.

The chain recombines TRBV7-3 with TRBJ2-4; D not certain. V gave up 5 bases and J gave up 1 base, with 6 bases separating them. CDR3 length: 13 amino acids. CDR1 is SGHTA and CDR2 is FQGTGA in the germline V gene. CDR3 DNA: TGTGCCAGCAGCCAAACTGCCAAAAACATTCAGTACTTC. Translation gives CASSQTAKNIQYF.

The V gene is TRBV10-1, the J gene TRBJ2-2; 7 bases agree with TRBD2. The trim removed 6 bases at V and 0 bases at J, leaving 1 base unmatched. Per germline, CDR1 WNHNN and CDR2 SYGVQD (reference sequence). The CDR3 sequence is 14 residues long. The CDR3 reads CASRTSANTGELFF. CDR3 coding DNA: TGCGCCAGCAGAACTAGCGCGAACACCGGGGAGCTGTTTTTT.

In the case of this clone: Other DNA sequences of this sample code for an identical CDR3. V is TRBV5-4 and J is TRBJ2-6, with D uncertain. Germline loops: CDR1 SGHNT, CDR2 YYREEE (reference sequence). The CDR3 covers 16 residues. The V end was cut by 2 bases, the J end by 7 bases, with 16 bases between. The CDR3 region is CASSFVWGSGANVLTF. CDR3 nucleotides: TGTGCCAGCAGCTTCGTGTGGGGTTCAGGTGCCAACGTCCTGACTTTC.

V and J are TRBV7-9 and TRBJ2-1, with 11 nucleotides matching TRBD2. Germline V CDR1 and CDR2: SEHNR, FQNEAQ (reference sequence). With V trimmed by 3 bases and J by 4 bases, 2 bases remained unmatched. The CDR3 runs to 15 residues. The CDR3 DNA follows: TGTGCCAGCAGCTTCGGGACTAGCGGATACAATGAGCAGTTCTTC. This codes for CASSFGTSGYNEQFF.

This chain links TRBV2 with TRBJ2-1; 8 bases fit TRBD2. The V segment lost 11 bases and the J segment 6 bases; nucleotides outside the gene matches: 6. Looked up from germline, CDR1 is SNHLY and CDR2 is FYNNEI. CDR3 length: 12 residues. As DNA, the CDR3 is TGTGCCCCAGGGCTAGCGGGCAATGAGCAGTTCTTC. This gives the protein CAPGLAGNEQFF.

V gene TRBV11-2 combines with J gene TRBJ2-1; a weak D match, TRBD1 (5 bases). In germline, CDR1 is SGHAT, CDR2 FQNNGV. This CDR3 spans 15 amino acids. Trimming cost V 5 bases and J 6 bases, with 17 bases left between them. DNA for the CDR3: TGTGCCAGCAGCCCAGTAAGGGGTTGGGGCAATGAGCAGTTCTTC. Translation gives CASSPVRGWGNEQFF.

This clone was detected only once. V usage is TRBV2 and J usage is TRBJ2-7; 8 nucleotides agree with TRBD2. This CDR3 is 12 amino acids long. Germline lookup yields CDR1 SNHLY and CDR2 FYNNEI. J was trimmed by 6 bases and V by 7 bases; bases with no gene match: 5. CDR3: CASNIAGPEQYF. CDR3 bases: TGTGCCAGCAACATAGCGGGACCCGAGCAGTACTTC.

V gene TRBV2 combines with J gene TRBJ1-2; D unclear. CDR1 is SNHLY and CDR2 is FYNNEI in the germline V gene. The germline V and J ends were trimmed by 3 bases and 11 bases, with 13 bases remaining between them. This CDR3 comprises 12 residues. CDR3 protein: CASSDGFTGYTF. DNA of the CDR3: TGTGCCAGCAGTGACGGTTTTACTGGGTACACCTTC. The complete variable domain, with remaining parts taken from reference TRBV2 and TRBJ1-2, reads EPEVTQTPSHQVTQMGQEVILRCVPISNHLYFYWYRQILGQKVEFLVSFYNNEISEKSEIFDDQFSVERPDGSNFTLKIRSTKLEDSAMYFCASSDGFTGYTFGSGTRLTVV.

The chain couples TRBV2 to TRBJ2-1, with TRBD2 identical over 9 bases. CDR1 SNHLY and CDR2 FYNNEI come from the germline V gene. There are 16 residues in the CDR3. With V trimmed by 4 bases and J by 4 bases, 8 bases remained unmatched. The CDR3 region is CASSGPFSGSYNEQFF. The CDR3 coding sequence is TGTGCCAGCAGTGGCCCCTTTAGCGGGAGTTACAATGAGCAGTTCTTC.

The table lists this clone with a few counts. This CDR3 reads CASSLGQNFLGYTF. The CDR3 DNA is TGTGCCAGCAGCTTGGGGCAGAACTTCCTGGGCTACACCTTC. V gene TRBV5-4 combines with J gene TRBJ1-2; no reliable D call. The CDR3 runs to 14 residues. Germline loops: CDR1 SGHNT, CDR2 YYREEE (reference sequence). V lost 0 bases to trimming and J lost 8 bases, with 14 bases between them.

As to this clone: A read error is possible here, since a much larger clone lies one base away. The V call is TRBV7-8, the J call TRBJ2-7, with 7 positions matching TRBD1. The CDR3 consists of 13 residues. From germline, CDR1 is SGHVS and CDR2 FQNEAQ. CDR3 DNA sequence: TGTGCCAGCAGCTTAGGACAGGGACGCGAGGAGTACTTC. Its translation is CASSLGQGREEYF.

A word on this clone: At the DNA level, this CDR3 is encoded by other sequences in the same sample as well. The chain has TRBV18 and TRBJ1-5; tentatively, D is TRBD1 (5 bases). V was pared by 4 bases and J by 0 bases, with 7 bases between. The CDR3 contains 14 residues. Per the germline V gene, CDR1 is KGHSH and CDR2 is LQKENI. CDR3 sequence: CASSQGNSNQPQHF. CDR3 DNA: TGTGCCAGCTCACAGGGGAATAGCAATCAGCCCCAGCATTTT.

This clone has only one observation. The CDR3 nucleotides read TGTGCCAGCAGTGGAGAAAGGGACACTTCCTACGAGCAGTACTTC. Translation: CASSGERDTSYEQYF. V gene TRBV28 combines with J gene TRBJ2-7; maybe TRBD1 (6 bases). Trimming cost V 5 bases and J 1 base, with 15 bases left between them. Per germline, CDR1 MDHEN and CDR2 SYDVKM. The CDR3 has 15 amino acids.

The chain recombines TRBV5-4 with TRBJ1-4; 9 nucleotides line up with TRBD1. CDR3 length equals 15 residues. CDR1 is SGHNT, CDR2 YYREEE, per germline (reference sequence). The V segment lost 4 bases and the J segment 7 bases; nucleotides outside the gene matches: 8. The CDR3 here is CASSTPGQGGEKLFF. The CDR3 coding sequence is TGTGCCAGCAGCACTCCGGGACAGGGTGGTGAAAAACTGTTTTTT.

The CDR3 DNA reads as TGTGCCAGCAGCGTCTGGACAGGCACAATTGGCTACACCTTC. Translating gives CASSVWTGTIGYTF. V and J are TRBV5-4 and TRBJ1-2; 7 bases fit TRBD1. V was clipped by 4 bases and J by 7 bases; unmatched bases: 10. This CDR3 contains 14 residues. Germline V lookup: CDR1 SGHNT, CDR2 YYREEE (reference sequence).

CDR3: CASSEPGGRVNYGYTF. The CDR3 region has the DNA TGTGCCAGCAGTGAGCCCGGGGGCAGGGTGAACTATGGCTACACCTTC. This chain connects TRBV6-1 to TRBJ1-2; tentatively, D is TRBD1 (6 bases). This CDR3 region has 16 residues. CDR1 MNHNS and CDR2 SASEGT come from the germline V gene. V lost 3 bases, J lost 2 bases, and 16 bases lay in between.

A word on this clone: Only one base separates this from a far larger clonotype, so it likely reflects a read error. The sample has other DNA sequences that encode this CDR3 too. J is TRBJ1-2 and V is TRBV30; D is possibly TRBD1 (6 bases). This CDR3 contains 17 residues. Per germline, CDR1 GTSNPN and CDR2 SVGIG (reference sequence). The CDR3 DNA sequence: TGTGCATGGATCTCTCCGGGGACCAGGGGTCGGGGCTATGGCTACACCTTC. It encodes CAWISPGTRGRGYGYTF.